Below are 21 T cell receptor beta chains sequenced from a single sample in a study of blood T cell repertoires in COVID-19. Only in-frame clones appear in the TCRdb table, and some are missing; sequencing was by immunoSEQ multiplex PCR. This table holds about 250,000 clones, more than 70% found once. Input material: peripheral blood. The receptors shown here come from a woman in her 30s with COVID-19, enrolled during active disease.

This sequence joins TRBV28 and TRBJ2-5; no reliable D call. The CDR3 has 11 residues. Trimming pared 6 bases from V and 5 bases from J, leaving 7 bases between. The germline V gene encodes CDR1 MDHEN and CDR2 SYDVKM. CDR3 nucleotides: TGTGCCAGCAGCAGGTATGAGACCCAGTACTTC. Protein sequence: CASSRYETQYF.

The genes are TRBV4-3 and TRBJ2-2; perhaps TRBD1 as D (6 bases). With 0 bases removed from V and 4 bases from J, the gap between germline ends came to 21 bases. This CDR3 spans 19 amino acids. Germline V gene lookup returns CDR1 LGHNA and CDR2 YSLEER. CDR3 in amino acids: CASSQDYPGDVGFTGELFF. Here the CDR3 DNA reads TGCGCCAGCAGCCAAGATTATCCAGGGGATGTGGGGTTCACCGGGGAGCTGTTTTTT.

The chain uses TRBV11-2 and TRBJ2-1; 8 nucleotides agree with TRBD2. Germline CDR1 is SGHAT and CDR2 is FQNNGV. The CDR3 covers 16 residues. J was trimmed by 1 base and V by 8 bases; bases with no gene match: 10. The CDR3 loop is CASHPAGVKSYNEQFF. DNA for the CDR3: TGTGCCAGCCACCCAGCGGGGGTGAAATCCTACAATGAGCAGTTCTTC.

The V gene is TRBV20-1, the J gene TRBJ1-5, with no clear D. The V end was cut by 3 bases, the J end by 2 bases, with 11 bases between. Germline CDR1 and CDR2: DFQATT and SNEGSKA (reference sequence). The CDR3 contains 14 residues. This chain's CDR3 is CSASKWARNQPQHF. DNA of the CDR3: TGCAGTGCTAGTAAGTGGGCTCGCAATCAGCCCCAGCATTTT.

The chain links TRBV27 to TRBJ1-2, with TRBD1 identical over 10 bases. CDR3 length: 14 amino acids. CDR1 MNHEY and CDR2 SMNVEV come from the germline V gene (reference sequence). V dropped 4 bases and J dropped 10; count of bases not matched to a gene: 9. The chain's CDR3 is CASSSRGTGVDYTF. The CDR3 nucleotides are TGTGCCAGCAGTTCCCGTGGGACAGGGGTAGACTACACCTTC.

The chain's CDR3 is CASSETPSPTF. CDR3 nucleotides: TGTGCCAGCAGTGAAACCCCAAGCCCCACCTTC. The chain is built from TRBV2 and TRBJ1-2; no definite D call. Germline lookup yields CDR1 SNHLY and CDR2 FYNNEI. CDR3 length equals 11 residues. V shed 2 bases and J shed 13 bases, with 11 bases lying between them. Full variable domain (missing parts from reference TRBV2 and TRBJ1-2): EPEVTQTPSHQVTQMGQEVILRCVPISNHLYFYWYRQILGQKVEFLVSFYNNEISEKSEIFDDQFSVERPDGSNFTLKIRSTKLEDSAMYFCASSETPSPTFGSGTRLTVV.

The CDR3 here is CASSLALRGGGGELFF. The CDR3 region has the DNA TGTGCCAGCAGCTTAGCGCTTCGGGGGGGAGGAGGGGAGCTGTTTTTT. V usage is TRBV7-2 and J usage is TRBJ2-2; 8 bases map to TRBD2. Trimming at V came to 0 bases and at J to 8 bases, leaving 8 bases not matched to a gene. From germline, CDR1 is SGHTA and CDR2 FQGNSA. The CDR3 contains 16 residues.

This clone appeared a single time. This sequence joins TRBV3-1 (or the pseudogene TRBV3-2) and TRBJ1-2, with 7 bases fitting TRBD1. Germline assignment: CDR1 LGHDT and CDR2 YNNKEL (reference sequence). The CDR3 consists of 15 residues. V shed 1 base and J 3 bases; nucleotides not matched to a gene: 5. The chain's CDR3 is CASSQGITGDYGYTF. Here the CDR3 DNA reads TGTGCCAGCAGCCAAGGAATCACAGGGGACTATGGCTACACCTTC.

This sequence joins TRBV5-4 and TRBJ2-7; the D gene is possibly TRBD2 (6 bases). Deletions cut 4 bases from V and 4 bases from J, with 15 bases between. Germline values: CDR1 SGHNT, CDR2 YYREEE (reference sequence). The CDR3 consists of 14 residues. CDR3 sequence (DNA): TGTGCCAGCAGCCCCCGCCCGGGGGTTTACGAGCAGTACGTC. Protein: CASSPRPGVYEQYV.

This clone was seen only once. The genes are TRBV19 and TRBJ1-1; D gene unclear. V lost 3 bases and J lost 4, with 15 bases in between. Germline CDR1 LNHDA, CDR2 SQIVND (reference sequence). The CDR3 runs to 15 residues. CDR3 coding DNA: TGTGCCAGTAGTATCCAAATTACCTATTTCACTGAAGCTTTCTTT. This translates into CASSIQITYFTEAFF.

The rearrangement joins TRBV28 to TRBJ2-7; possible D gene TRBD1, 6 bases. The CDR3 loop spans 15 amino acids. Trimming stripped 6 bases from V and 1 base from J, with 16 bases between. Germline V lookup: CDR1 MDHEN, CDR2 SYDVKM. Written as DNA, the CDR3 is TGTGCCAGCAGCCCCTCCGGGACAAATTCCTACGAGCAGTACTTC. Amino acids: CASSPSGTNSYEQYF.

The chain combines TRBV25-1 with TRBJ2-3; D remains ambiguous. There are 16 residues in the CDR3. V was shortened by 0 bases and J by 4 bases, with 14 bases between the two germline ends. In germline, CDR1 is MGHDK, CDR2 SYGVNS. The CDR3, as DNA: TGTGCCAGCAGTGAATACCCCCGCAGGAACCCAGATACGCAGTATTTT. This translates into CASSEYPRRNPDTQYF.

V gene TRBV6-5 combines with J gene TRBJ2-1; 9 bases map to TRBD2. CDR1 and CDR2 from the germline V gene are MNHEY and SVGAGI. With 5 bases clipped from V and 4 bases from J, the junction kept 6 bases outside the gene matches. The CDR3 consists of 15 residues. The CDR3 DNA is TGTGCCAGCAGTCGGCCTAGCGGGACATACAATGAGCAGTTCTTC. This sequence encodes CASSRPSGTYNEQFF.

The J gene is TRBJ2-7, the V gene TRBV27, with TRBD1 identical over 12 bases. J was trimmed by 3 bases and V by 5 bases; bases with no gene match: 8. This CDR3 has 16 residues. CDR1 MNHEY and CDR2 SMNVEV come from the germline V gene (reference sequence). The CDR3: CASSPTGQGAGYEQYF. The CDR3 DNA follows: TGTGCCAGCAGTCCGACGGGACAGGGGGCGGGCTACGAGCAGTACTTC.

The chain is built from TRBV2 and TRBJ2-1; weak D call: TRBD2 (5 bases). Germline CDR1 reads SNHLY; CDR2 reads FYNNEI. This CDR3 has 14 amino acids. With 8 bases removed from V and 15 bases from J, the gap between germline ends came to 26 bases. CDR3 sequence (DNA): TGTGCCAGCGAAGAACCGCGCCAAGGGCGCGGGCTGTTCTTC. Its translation is CASEEPRQGRGLFF.

V and J are TRBV28 and TRBJ1-2, with D uncertain. CDR3 length: 15 residues. CDR1 is MDHEN, CDR2 SYDVKM, per germline. V lost 2 bases and J lost 7, with 17 bases in between. CDR3 loop: CASSLDIQSQRGYTF. The CDR3 DNA reads TGTGCCAGCAGTTTAGACATTCAATCCCAACGTGGCTACACCTTC.

On this clone: This sample includes further DNA sequences coding for the same CDR3. The chain combines TRBV11-3 with TRBJ2-1; D remains unclear. Per germline, CDR1 SGHNT and CDR2 YENEEA. This CDR3 has 13 residues. V dropped 1 base and J dropped 3 bases, with 4 bases sitting between them. CDR3: CASSLGSYNEQFF. The CDR3 nucleotides read TGTGCCAGCAGCTTAGGGAGCTACAATGAGCAGTTCTTC.

Only one count was recorded for this clone. CDR3 bases: TGTGCCAGCAGACCGGGACAGGGAGGGTACGAGCAGTACTTC. Translation gives CASRPGQGGYEQYF. The chain combines TRBV6-6 with TRBJ2-7; 9 bases are a match to TRBD1. Losses at the gene ends were 6 bases for V and 4 bases for J; bases not matched to a gene: 7. Germline-derived CDR1 and CDR2 are MNHNY and SVGAGI (reference sequence). The CDR3 contains 14 residues.

J is TRBJ2-6 and V is TRBV12-5; TRBD1 aligns across 7 bases. This CDR3 spans 20 amino acids. The V and J ends lost 0 bases and 0 bases, in that order; junction bases with no gene match: 11. Germline V CDR1 and CDR2: LGHNT, FRNRAP. Here the CDR3 reads CASGLVYRARGNSGANVLTF. CDR3 sequence (DNA): TGTGCTAGTGGTTTGGTATATAGGGCCAGGGGGAACTCTGGGGCCAACGTCCTGACTTTC. The full variable domain, in which reference TRBV12-5 and TRBJ2-6 provide the parts outside the CDR3, is DARVTQTPRHKVTEMGQEVTMRCQPILGHNTVFWYRQTMMQGLELLAYFRNRAPLDDSGMPKDRFSAEMPDATLATLKIQPSEPRDSAVYFCASGLVYRARGNSGANVLTFGAGSRLTVL.

This chain uses TRBV4-1 with TRBJ2-4; D may be TRBD2 (7 bases). Germline loops: CDR1 MGHRA, CDR2 YSYEKL. V shed 0 bases and J shed 2 bases, with 20 bases lying between them. The CDR3 covers 19 residues. The chain's CDR3 is CASSQESRGGALSKNIQYF. Written as DNA, the CDR3 is TGCGCCAGCAGCCAAGAATCCCGTGGGGGGGCGCTGTCCAAAAACATTCAGTACTTC.

The chain employs TRBV3-1 (or the pseudogene TRBV3-2) and TRBJ1-2, with D possibly being TRBD1 (5 bases). V lost 1 base to trimming and J lost 6 bases, with 21 bases between them. The CDR3 consists of 17 residues. Germline V gives CDR1 LGHDT, CDR2 YNNKEL (reference sequence). The CDR3 region is CASSQVYLRETANGYTF. CDR3 nucleotides: TGTGCCAGCAGCCAAGTTTACCTTCGTGAGACAGCGAATGGCTACACCTTC.